The T cell receptor (beta chain) under discussion was sequenced for a study of T cells in localized non-small cell lung cancer. Assay: immunoSEQ multiplex PCR; the TCRdb copy retains only in-frame clones and omits some. Found here are about 48,000 clones, roughly 80% of them singletons; the top ten hold approximately 16%. Germline CDR1 SQVTM, CDR2 ANQGSEA. CDR3 length equals 14 residues. V lost 3 bases and J lost 8, with 16 bases in between. In its sample, this clone was seen once. This TCR was recovered from a man aged 35-69 years with stage I squamous cell lung carcinoma. The V gene is TRBV29-1, the J gene TRBJ1-4, with a tentative D call TRBD1 (6 bases). The source material was peripheral blood, sampled before any cancer treatment. CDR3 DNA sequence: TGCAGCGTTGACGGGGGGGCGGTTCGGGAAAAACTGTTTTTT. Protein: CSVDGGAVREKLFF.